The 3 T cell receptor beta chains presented below share a single source sample, sequenced in a study of blood T cell repertoires in COVID-19. Clones were read by immunoSEQ multiplex PCR, and TCRdb kept only the in-frame ones, dropping some. Of approximately 380,000 clones in the sample, approximately 91% were seen once. Input material: PBMCs or T cells enriched from blood (not recorded which). Receptors were obtained from a middle-aged woman who had been exposed to COVID-19.

There are a few counts of this clone. This chain connects TRBV5-4 to TRBJ2-1; D perhaps matches TRBD2 (6 bases). The CDR3 has 14 amino acids. V shed 0 bases and J shed 3 bases, with 7 bases lying between them. Per the germline V gene, CDR1 is SGHNT and CDR2 is YYREEE (reference sequence). CDR3 region: CASSLAGDYNEQFF. The DNA for the CDR3 is TGTGCCAGCAGCTTGGCGGGGGACTACAATGAGCAGTTCTTC. Supplemented by reference TRBV5-4 and TRBJ2-1, the full variable domain reads ETGVTQSPTHLIKTRGQQVTLRCSSQSGHNTVSWYQQALGQGPQFIFQYYREEENGRGNFPPRFSGLQFPNYSSELNVNALELDDSALYLCASSLAGDYNEQFFGPGTRLTVL.

CDR3 in amino acids: CASSPRGQGPINYGYTF. DNA for the CDR3: TGCGCCAGCAGCCCGAGGGGACAGGGACCAATTAACTATGGCTACACCTTC. The chain uses TRBV5-1 and TRBJ1-2, with TRBD1 matching 9 bases. V lost 4 bases, J lost 1 base, and 11 bases stayed unmatched. The CDR3 covers 17 residues. Germline CDR1 is SGHRS and CDR2 is YFSETQ.

This sequence joins TRBV3-1 (or the pseudogene TRBV3-2) and TRBJ1-2; no clear D. This CDR3 region has 12 residues. The ends were cut back, 11 bases at V and 4 bases at J, with 14 bases in the middle. Germline-derived CDR1 and CDR2 are LGHDT and YNNKEL (reference sequence). In nucleotides, the CDR3 is TGTGCCTCCTCGAGTCCTCCCTATGGCTACACCTTC. Protein product: CASSSPPYGYTF.